The 28 T cell receptor beta chains presented below share a single source sample, sequenced in a study of response to subunit inactivated influenza vaccine. MiXCR, run by TCRdb on the RT-PCR reads, gives a single entry per CDR3 protein. In the table there are approximately 500,000 distinct CDR3 sequences, around 25% of which are singletons. The same data also went into a second study, on T cells expressing NK-cell markers. That work adds: 5'RACE template switching with UMIs produced the TCR beta cDNA.

The sample was CD4+ T cells sorted from PBMCs, taken about 11 days after vaccination. The receptors originated from a man aged 50-59 years who received an inactivated influenza vaccine.

This chain connects TRBV20-1 to TRBJ1-4; no definite D call. Germline lookup yields CDR1 DFQATT and CDR2 SNEGSKA (reference sequence). The ends were cut back, 3 bases at V and 0 bases at J, with 8 bases in the middle. CDR3 length: 14 amino acids. The CDR3 protein is CSARAQATNEKLFF. As DNA, the CDR3 is TGCAGTGCTAGGGCCCAAGCAACTAATGAAAAACTGTTTTTT.

The V and J genes are TRBV7-9 and TRBJ2-5; 10 nucleotides agree with TRBD2. The length of the CDR3 is 16 residues. Germline V gene sequence: CDR1 SEHNR, CDR2 FQNEAQ (reference sequence). J was trimmed by 4 bases and V by 3 bases; bases with no gene match: 8. The CDR3: CASSLTSSGGGETQYF. CDR3 bases: TGTGCCAGCAGCTTGACGTCAAGCGGGGGGGGAGAGACCCAGTACTTC.

The genes are TRBV9 and TRBJ2-1, with 9 positions matching TRBD1. With V trimmed by 7 bases and J by 7 bases, 9 bases remained unmatched. Germline assignment: CDR1 SGDLS and CDR2 YYNGEE. The CDR3 totals 14 residues. The CDR3 sequence: CASCTGGAGNEQFF. Written as DNA, the CDR3 is TGTGCCAGCTGTACAGGGGGCGCGGGGAATGAGCAGTTCTTC.

The table lists this clonotype with many counts. The rearrangement uses TRBV10-3 and TRBJ1-5; 7 positions agree with TRBD1. The CDR3 contains 16 residues. Looked up from germline, CDR1 is ENHRY and CDR2 is SYGVKD. The trim removed 0 bases at V and 7 bases at J, leaving 9 bases unmatched. CDR3 protein: CAISESEAGGGQPQHF. In DNA form, the CDR3 reads TGTGCCATCAGTGAGTCGGAGGCAGGAGGGGGCCAGCCCCAGCATTTT.

DNA for the CDR3: TGTGCCGCGGGAGGCCAAGTATACAATGAGCAGTTCTTC. Translated: CAAGGQVYNEQFF. The chain carries TRBV10-3 and TRBJ2-1, with TRBD2 matching over 8 bases. This CDR3 has 13 residues. Germline values: CDR1 ENHRY, CDR2 SYGVKD. Trimming cost V 11 bases and J 4 bases; bases outside gene matches: 7.

This chain links TRBV20-1 with TRBJ2-5, with 10 bases matching TRBD1. CDR3 length: 13 residues. CDR1 DFQATT and CDR2 SNEGSKA come from the germline V gene (reference sequence). CDR3 sequence (DNA): TGCAGCAAGGACAGGGGGAACCAAGAGACCCAGTACTTC. This translates into CSKDRGNQETQYF.

This clonotype appeared a few times. The chain has TRBV18 and TRBJ2-5; 8 nucleotides agree with TRBD2. CDR3 size: 17 residues. CDR1 and CDR2 (germline): KGHSH, LQKENI. V gave up 3 bases and J gave up 5 bases; unmatched junction bases: 14. The CDR3 nucleotides are TGTGCCAGCTCACCGCCCGTCCGAGCGGGAGTGCCTGAGACCCAGTACTTC. Its translation: CASSPPVRAGVPETQYF.

The gene calls are TRBV4-3 and TRBJ2-1; D is ambiguous. The CDR3 has 15 amino acids. Trimming removed 4 bases from V and 1 base from J, with 11 bases in between. Germline V lookup: CDR1 LGHNA, CDR2 YSLEER. CDR3 sequence reads: CASSRTRRSYNEQFF. In DNA form, the CDR3 reads TGCGCCAGCAGCCGCACTCGACGGTCCTACAATGAGCAGTTCTTC.

The chain carries TRBV20-1 and TRBJ1-6; D is undetermined. The V end lost 6 bases, the J end lost 3 bases, and 15 bases lay between the germline ends. This CDR3 is 15 amino acids long. Germline-derived CDR1 and CDR2 are DFQATT and SNEGSKA (reference sequence). The CDR3 nucleotides are TGCAGTGCCGAGAAGGACGGAAACTATAATTCACCCCTCCACTTT. Translated: CSAEKDGNYNSPLHF.

There are many counts of this clonotype. CDR3 residues: CSVQERWARGRTGELFF. The CDR3, as DNA: TGCAGCGTCCAGGAGCGTTGGGCCAGGGGCCGAACCGGGGAGCTGTTTTTT. This sequence joins TRBV29-1 and TRBJ2-2, with D perhaps matching TRBD1 (6 bases). This CDR3 region has 17 residues. Germline values: CDR1 SQVTM, CDR2 ANQGSEA. V was trimmed by 6 bases and J by 5 bases, leaving 25 bases between them.

The chain has TRBV6-2 or TRBV6-3 and TRBJ2-7, with 8 positions matching TRBD1. The germline V gene has CDR1 MNHEY and CDR2 SVGEGT. The CDR3 loop spans 12 amino acids. J gave up 4 bases and V 8 bases, and 4 bases lay outside the gene matches. CDR3 nucleotide sequence: TGTGCCAGCGGACAGGGAACGTACGAGCAGTACTTC. The encoded protein is CASGQGTYEQYF.

This clonotype has a count of ten or more. J is TRBJ2-5 and V is TRBV5-1, with D unclear. Trimming stripped 1 base from V and 0 bases from J, with 7 bases between. The CDR3 sequence is 14 residues long. Per the germline V gene, CDR1 is SGHRS and CDR2 is YFSETQ. CDR3 in DNA: TGCGCCAGCAGCTTGATTCCGGACCAAGAGACCCAGTACTTC. It codes for CASSLIPDQETQYF.

This clonotype was recorded a few times. This sequence joins TRBV4-3 and TRBJ2-1; either TRBD1 or TRBD2 may fit D (6 bases each). V was shortened by 0 bases and J by 0 bases, with 12 bases between the two germline ends. The V gene's germline CDR1 is LGHNA and CDR2 YSLEER. The CDR3 extends over 17 amino acids. The CDR3 region is CASSQEPGASSYNEQFF. CDR3 nucleotides: TGCGCCAGCAGCCAAGAACCGGGGGCGAGCTCCTACAATGAGCAGTTCTTC.

The J gene is TRBJ2-3, the V gene TRBV11-2; D is possibly TRBD2 (5 bases). Trimming cost V 1 base and J 4 bases, with 9 bases left between them. Germline CDR1 is SGHAT and CDR2 is FQNNGV. The CDR3 covers 14 residues. The chain's CDR3 is CASSLVGSPDTQYF. For the CDR3, the DNA is TGTGCCAGCAGCTTAGTTGGGAGCCCAGATACGCAGTATTTT.

The chain recombines TRBV20-1 with TRBJ2-3, with 7 bases lining up with TRBD2. The CDR3 spans 14 residues. The germline V gene has CDR1 DFQATT and CDR2 SNEGSKA (reference sequence). Trimming at V came to 3 bases and at J to 3 bases, leaving 6 bases not matched to a gene. The DNA of the CDR3 is TGCAGTGCTAGGACGGGGGGTCGGACAGATACGCAGTATTTT. Protein product: CSARTGGRTDTQYF.

This clonotype came up many times. The chain carries TRBV20-1 and TRBJ2-1; 9 bases map to TRBD2. This CDR3 spans 14 amino acids. Germline CDR1 reads DFQATT; CDR2 reads SNEGSKA (reference sequence). V lost 6 bases and J lost 1; bases outside the gene matches: 4. This chain's CDR3 is CSAAGGLSYNEQFF. Here the CDR3 DNA reads TGCAGTGCCGCGGGAGGGCTTTCCTACAATGAGCAGTTCTTC.

This clonotype has just a few counts. The chain is built from TRBV6-2 or TRBV6-3 and TRBJ1-1; D ambiguous. Trimming cost V 4 bases and J 7 bases, with 7 bases left between them. The CDR3 runs 11 residues. From germline, CDR1 is MNHEY and CDR2 SVGEGT. CDR3 sequence reads: CASSFLFEAFF. CDR3 bases: TGTGCCAGCAGTTTTCTCTTTGAAGCTTTCTTT.

The chain combines TRBV6-2 or TRBV6-3 with TRBJ2-7, with TRBD1 as a possible D gene (5 bases). The CDR3 length is 14 residues. The germline CDR1 and CDR2 sequences are MNHEY and SVGEGT. Trimming left V 6 bases short and J 0 bases short, with 12 bases between. The CDR3 sequence: CASRPARVSYEQYF. The CDR3 DNA follows: TGTGCCAGCAGACCCGCCAGGGTCTCCTACGAGCAGTACTTC.

The genes are TRBV2 and TRBJ2-3; D gene unclear. CDR1 SNHLY and CDR2 FYNNEI come from the germline V gene. Trimming took off 9 bases at V and 4 bases at J, with 26 bases between the two ends. The CDR3 contains 17 residues. The CDR3 DNA sequence: TGTGCCAGACCAGGTCTTATGACCGCGGTCCCGCCAGATACGCAGTATTTT. The encoded protein is CARPGLMTAVPPDTQYF. The full variable domain, with the rest looked up from reference TRBV2 and TRBJ2-3, is EPEVTQTPSHQVTQMGQEVILRCVPISNHLYFYWYRQILGQKVEFLVSFYNNEISEKSEIFDDQFSVERPDGSNFTLKIRSTKLEDSAMYFCARPGLMTAVPPDTQYFGPGTRLTVL.

This chain joins TRBV4-3 and TRBJ2-3, with 7 bases identical to TRBD2. Germline V gene sequence: CDR1 LGHNA, CDR2 YSLEER. Unmatched junction bases numbered 8, after V lost 4 bases and J lost 4 bases. The CDR3 consists of 15 residues. The CDR3 loop reads CASSRLARGADTQYF. The CDR3 bases are TGCGCCAGCAGCCGACTAGCACGGGGTGCAGATACGCAGTATTTT.

This clonotype was seen at least ten times. The chain links TRBV5-1 to TRBJ2-1; TRBD2 aligns across 10 bases. V lost 0 bases, J lost 5 bases, and 2 bases stayed unmatched. From germline, CDR1 is SGHRS and CDR2 YFSETQ. The CDR3 has 15 amino acids. The CDR3 DNA reads as TGCGCCAGCAGCTTGGGAACTAGCGGGAACAATGAGCAGTTCTTC. This codes for CASSLGTSGNNEQFF.

J is TRBJ2-1 and V is TRBV20-1, with unresolved D. CDR1 is DFQATT and CDR2 is SNEGSKA in the germline V gene (reference sequence). The CDR3 consists of 12 residues. Trimming took off 3 bases at V and 12 bases at J, with 15 bases between the two ends. The CDR3 sequence is CSASGPILGQFF. The CDR3, as DNA: TGCAGTGCTAGCGGGCCTATTTTGGGGCAGTTCTTC.

V usage is TRBV20-1 and J usage is TRBJ2-5; the D gene is possibly TRBD1 (6 bases). Germline assignment: CDR1 DFQATT and CDR2 SNEGSKA (reference sequence). The CDR3 runs 14 residues. V was cut by 5 bases and J by 5 bases, with 18 bases left in between. DNA of the CDR3: TGCAGTGCTGCTCAACAGGGTTTTGTCGAGACCCAGTACTTC. Its translation: CSAAQQGFVETQYF.

The V and J genes are TRBV28 and TRBJ1-6, with D hard to call. The CDR3 is 13 amino acids. Per germline, CDR1 MDHEN and CDR2 SYDVKM. V lost 3 bases, J lost 11 bases, and 11 bases lay in between. The CDR3 sequence: CASSFQKQPPLHF. The CDR3 region has the DNA TGTGCCAGCAGTTTCCAAAAACAGCCACCCCTCCACTTT.

This clonotype occurred a few times. V is TRBV7-2 and J is TRBJ2-6; the D is unclear. The germline V gene has CDR1 SGHTA and CDR2 FQGNSA. The V end was cut by 6 bases, the J end by 1 base, with 4 bases between. The CDR3 runs to 13 residues. CDR3 nucleotides: TGTGCCAGCAGGAGGTCTGGGGCCAACGTCCTGACTTTC. It specifies CASRRSGANVLTF. Full variable domain (missing parts from reference TRBV7-2 and TRBJ2-6): GAGVSQSPSNKVTEKGKDVELRCDPISGHTALYWYRQSLGQGLEFLIYFQGNSAPDKSGLPSDRFSAERTGGSVSTLTIQRTQQEDSAVYLCASRRSGANVLTFGAGSRLTVL.

This clonotype was picked up a small number of times. The rearrangement uses TRBV29-1 and TRBJ2-3, with no clear D. Germline V gives CDR1 SQVTM, CDR2 ANQGSEA. V lost 3 bases to trimming and J lost 0 bases, with 7 bases between them. This CDR3 contains 13 residues. CDR3 DNA: TGCAGCGTTGATCTCTATAGCACAGATACGCAGTATTTT. Encoded protein: CSVDLYSTDTQYF.

For the CDR3, the DNA is TGCAGCTTCCGGGACAGGGGGAACACCGGGGAGCTGTTTTTT. This sequence encodes CSFRDRGNTGELFF. V usage is TRBV29-1 and J usage is TRBJ2-2; TRBD1 agrees at 10 bases. CDR1 SQVTM and CDR2 ANQGSEA come from the germline V gene. This CDR3 has 14 amino acids. V lost 8 bases, J lost 1 base, and 4 bases stayed unmatched.

CDR3 protein: CSATQATGLETQYF. CDR3 DNA: TGCAGCGCCACCCAGGCGACAGGGTTAGAGACCCAGTACTTC. The genes are TRBV29-1 and TRBJ2-5, with 7 bases matching TRBD1. The CDR3 loop spans 14 amino acids. Germline trimming cut 7 bases from V and 4 bases from J; bases unmatched to any gene: 12. CDR1 and CDR2 from the germline V gene are SQVTM and ANQGSEA.